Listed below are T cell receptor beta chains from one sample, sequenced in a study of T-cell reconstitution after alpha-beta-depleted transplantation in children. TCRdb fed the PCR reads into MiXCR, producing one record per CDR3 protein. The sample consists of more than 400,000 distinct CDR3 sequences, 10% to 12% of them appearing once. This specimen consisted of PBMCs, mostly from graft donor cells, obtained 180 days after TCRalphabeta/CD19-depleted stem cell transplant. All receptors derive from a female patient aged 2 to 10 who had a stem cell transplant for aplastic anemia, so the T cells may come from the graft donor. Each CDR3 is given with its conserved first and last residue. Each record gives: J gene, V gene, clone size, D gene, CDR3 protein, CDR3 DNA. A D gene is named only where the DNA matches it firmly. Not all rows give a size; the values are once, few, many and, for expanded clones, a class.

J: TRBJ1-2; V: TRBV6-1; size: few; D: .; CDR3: CASSDTGRNYGYTF; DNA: TGTGCCAGCAGTGACACGGGACGGAACTATGGCTACACCTTC
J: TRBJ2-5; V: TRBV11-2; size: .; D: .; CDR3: CASSLYKGGFFGLETQYF; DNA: TGTGCCAGCAGCTTATACAAGGGGGGGTTCTTTGGGTTGGAGACCCAGTACTTC
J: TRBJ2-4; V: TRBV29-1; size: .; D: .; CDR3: CSVVDRAKNIQYF; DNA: TGCAGCGTAGTAGATCGGGCCAAAAACATTCAGTACTTC
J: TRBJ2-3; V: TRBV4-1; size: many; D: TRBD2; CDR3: CASSPGTSGRAKFTDTQYF; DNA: TGCGCCAGCAGCCCCGGGACTAGCGGGAGGGCAAAGTTTACAGATACGCAGTATTTT
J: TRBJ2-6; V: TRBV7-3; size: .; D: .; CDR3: CASSSSNGRDTFSGANVLTF; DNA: TGTGCCAGCAGCTCCTCTAATGGGCGGGACACCTTTTCTGGGGCCAACGTCCTGACTTTC
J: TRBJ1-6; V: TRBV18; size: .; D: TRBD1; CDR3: CASSLPGQSSYNSPLHF; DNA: TGTGCCAGCTCACTACCGGGACAGTCGTCCTATAATTCACCCCTCCACTTT
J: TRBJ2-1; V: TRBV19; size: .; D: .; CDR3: CASSTPYERAKGDEQFF; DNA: TGTGCCAGTAGTACCCCGTATGAGCGGGCCAAGGGCGATGAGCAGTTCTTC
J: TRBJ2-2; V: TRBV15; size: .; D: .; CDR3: CATSRDVGNTGELFF; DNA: TGTGCCACCAGCAGAGATGTAGGGAACACCGGGGAGCTGTTTTTT
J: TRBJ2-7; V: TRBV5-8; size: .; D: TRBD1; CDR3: CASSLGTGGRDEQYF; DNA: TGTGCCAGCAGCTTAGGAACAGGGGGGCGGGACGAGCAGTACTTC
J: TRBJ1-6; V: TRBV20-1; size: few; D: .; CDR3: CSARDGSASGSPLHF; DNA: TGCAGTGCTAGAGACGGCAGCGCGAGCGGATCACCCCTCCACTTT
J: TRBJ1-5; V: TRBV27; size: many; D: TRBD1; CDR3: CASSLLGQGGQPQHF; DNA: TGTGCCAGCAGTTTACTTGGACAGGGAGGACAGCCCCAGCATTTT
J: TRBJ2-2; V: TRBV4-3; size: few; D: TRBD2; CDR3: CASRKLAKMNTGELFF; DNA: TGCGCCAGCAGGAAACTAGCGAAAATGAACACCGGGGAGCTGTTTTTT
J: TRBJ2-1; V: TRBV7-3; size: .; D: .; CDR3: CASSPLRGPPNNEQFF; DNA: TGTGCCAGCAGCCCCCTGCGGGGGCCCCCCAACAATGAGCAGTTCTTC
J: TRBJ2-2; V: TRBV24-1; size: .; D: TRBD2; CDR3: CATSDLAGVYTGELFF; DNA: TGTGCCACCAGTGATTTGGCGGGAGTGTACACCGGGGAGCTGTTTTTT
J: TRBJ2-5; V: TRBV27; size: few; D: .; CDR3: CASSIQGRRETQYF; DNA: TGTGCCAGCAGTATACAGGGGAGGAGGGAGACCCAGTACTTC
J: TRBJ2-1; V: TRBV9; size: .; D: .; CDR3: CASSPRTFGANEQFF; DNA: TGTGCCAGCAGCCCCCGGACTTTTGGGGCCAATGAGCAGTTCTTC
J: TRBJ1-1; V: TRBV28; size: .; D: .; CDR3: CASSLGDNRDTEAFF; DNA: TGTGCCAGCAGTTTGGGGGACAACCGGGATACCGAAGCTTTCTTT